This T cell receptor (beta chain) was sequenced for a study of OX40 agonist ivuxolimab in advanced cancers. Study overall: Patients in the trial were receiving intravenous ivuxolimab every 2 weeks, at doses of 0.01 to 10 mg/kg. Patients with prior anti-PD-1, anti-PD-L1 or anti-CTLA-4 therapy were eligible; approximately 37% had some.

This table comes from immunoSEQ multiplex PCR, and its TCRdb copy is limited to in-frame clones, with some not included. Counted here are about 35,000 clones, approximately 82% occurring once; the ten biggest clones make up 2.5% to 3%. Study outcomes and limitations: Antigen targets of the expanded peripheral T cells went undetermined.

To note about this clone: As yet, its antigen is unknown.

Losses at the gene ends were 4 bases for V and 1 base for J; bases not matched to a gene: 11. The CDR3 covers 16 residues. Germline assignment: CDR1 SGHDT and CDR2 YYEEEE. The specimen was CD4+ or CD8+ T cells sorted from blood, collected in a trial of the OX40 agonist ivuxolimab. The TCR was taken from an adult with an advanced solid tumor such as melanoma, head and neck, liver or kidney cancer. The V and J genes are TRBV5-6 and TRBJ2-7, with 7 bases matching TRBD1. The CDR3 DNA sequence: TGTGCCAGCAGCCACCAGGAGTGGGACAGATCCTACGAGCAGTACTTC. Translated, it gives CASSHQEWDRSYEQYF.